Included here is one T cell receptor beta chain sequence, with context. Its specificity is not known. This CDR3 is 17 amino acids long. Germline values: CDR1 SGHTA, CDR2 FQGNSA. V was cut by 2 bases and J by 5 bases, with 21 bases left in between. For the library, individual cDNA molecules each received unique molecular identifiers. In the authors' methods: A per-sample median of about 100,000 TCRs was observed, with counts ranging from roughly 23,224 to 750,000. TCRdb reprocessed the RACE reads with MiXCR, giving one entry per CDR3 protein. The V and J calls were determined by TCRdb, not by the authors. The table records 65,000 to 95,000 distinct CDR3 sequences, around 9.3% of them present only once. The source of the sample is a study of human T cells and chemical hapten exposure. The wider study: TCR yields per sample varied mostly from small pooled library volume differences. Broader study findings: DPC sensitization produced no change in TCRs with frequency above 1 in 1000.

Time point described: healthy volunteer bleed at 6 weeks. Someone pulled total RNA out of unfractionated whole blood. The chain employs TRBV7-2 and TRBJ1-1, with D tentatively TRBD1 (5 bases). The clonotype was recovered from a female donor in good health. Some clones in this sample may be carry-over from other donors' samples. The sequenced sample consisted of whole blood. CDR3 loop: CASSLSSAGPEGTEAFF. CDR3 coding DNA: TGTGCCAGCAGCTTATCAAGTGCGGGACCCGAGGGGACTGAAGCTTTCTTT.